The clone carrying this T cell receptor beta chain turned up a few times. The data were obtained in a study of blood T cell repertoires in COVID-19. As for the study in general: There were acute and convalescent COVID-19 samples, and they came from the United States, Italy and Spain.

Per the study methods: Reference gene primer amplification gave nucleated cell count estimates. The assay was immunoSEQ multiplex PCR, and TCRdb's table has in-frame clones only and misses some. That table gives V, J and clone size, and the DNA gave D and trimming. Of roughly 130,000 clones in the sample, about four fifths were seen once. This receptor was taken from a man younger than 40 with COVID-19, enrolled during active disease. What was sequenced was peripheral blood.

The DNA of the CDR3 is TGTGCCAGCAGCCCAGGGAGCGGGAGGAGAAATGAGCAGTTCTTC. Translation: CASSPGSGRRNEQFF. The chain is built from TRBV9 and TRBJ2-1, with 9 positions matching TRBD2. V trimming: 4 bases; J trimming: 7 bases; junction bases outside the gene matches: 9. From germline, CDR1 is SGDLS and CDR2 YYNGEE. The CDR3 spans 15 residues.